This T cell receptor (beta chain) was identified during a study of monozygotic twins with inflammatory bowel disease. The CDR3 covers 16 residues. The germline V gene has CDR1 DFQATT and CDR2 SNEGSKA (reference sequence). Reanalyzing the 5' RACE reads, TCRdb keeps one entry per CDR3 protein, without DNA. This repertoire includes about 210,000 distinct CDR3 sequences. Sequenced: blood. The source of this sequence is a human donor with ulcerative colitis or Crohn's disease, or a healthy co-twin of an affected twin (not recorded which). This chain joins TRBV20-1 and TRBJ1-2; TCRdb's D call, TRBD1, is unchecked because there is no DNA. The CDR3 reads CSAPPSNFGGHYGYTF.